The rows below give T cell receptor beta chains drawn from one sample of a study of OX40 agonist ivuxolimab in advanced cancers. TCRdb keeps only in-frame clones here, not all; method: immunoSEQ multiplex PCR. The profile covers about 82,000 clones, with around four fifths appearing a single time and approximately 0.9% taken by the ten largest. Sequenced here: CD4+ or CD8+ T cells sorted from blood, sampled in a trial of the OX40 agonist ivuxolimab. Receptors originate from an adult with an advanced solid tumor such as melanoma, head and neck, liver or kidney cancer. CDR3s include the opening cysteine and the closing phenylalanine or tryptophan. Each record gives: CDR3 protein, CDR3 DNA, J gene, clone size, V gene, D gene. The D gene is left open where the match is weak. Some rows mark clone size as missing; the rest say once, few, many or name a class of expanded clone.

CDR3 protein: CAWSVEGGPANQPQHF
CDR3 DNA: TGTGCCTGGAGTGTAGAAGGGGGACCGGCAAATCAGCCCCAGCATTTT
J gene: TRBJ1-5
clone size: few
V gene: TRBV30
D gene: NA

CDR3 protein: CASSLGLAGPTDTQYF
CDR3 DNA: TGCGCCAGCAGCTTGGGGCTAGCGGGGCCCACAGATACGCAGTATTTT
J gene: TRBJ2-3
clone size: NA
V gene: TRBV5-1
D gene: TRBD2

CDR3 protein: CASSLDTPPGEKLFF
CDR3 DNA: TGCGCCAGCAGCTTGGATACCCCCCCGGGAGAAAAACTGTTTTTT
J gene: TRBJ1-4
clone size: NA
V gene: TRBV5-1
D gene: NA

CDR3 protein: CASSPGQYSTEAFF
CDR3 DNA: TGCGCCAGCAGCCCCGGACAGTATTCGACTGAAGCTTTCTTT
J gene: TRBJ1-1
clone size: NA
V gene: TRBV5-1
D gene: NA

CDR3 protein: CASSPGAGHNEQFF
CDR3 DNA: TGTGCTAGCTCTCCGGGGGCAGGTCACAATGAGCAGTTCTTC
J gene: TRBJ2-1
clone size: NA
V gene: TRBV7-7
D gene: NA

CDR3 protein: CATSRDRGYEQYF
CDR3 DNA: TGTGCCACCAGCAGAGACAGGGGTTACGAGCAGTACTTC
J gene: TRBJ2-7
clone size: few
V gene: TRBV15
D gene: NA

CDR3 protein: CASSLDIGNEQFF
CDR3 DNA: TGCGCCAGCAGCTTGGATATAGGCAATGAGCAGTTCTTC
J gene: TRBJ2-1
clone size: NA
V gene: TRBV5-1
D gene: NA

CDR3 protein: CASSPWGYTF
CDR3 DNA: TGTGCCAGCAGCCCCTGGGGCTACACCTTC
J gene: TRBJ1-2
clone size: NA
V gene: TRBV7-9
D gene: NA

CDR3 protein: CASSPRTGNTGELFF
CDR3 DNA: TGTGCCAGCAGCCCCCGGACAGGGAACACCGGGGAGCTGTTTTTT
J gene: TRBJ2-2
clone size: NA
V gene: TRBV11-1
D gene: TRBD1

CDR3 protein: CASSRSLQIKQTQYF
CDR3 DNA: TGTGCCAGCAGCAGATCCCTACAGATCAAACAGACCCAGTACTTC
J gene: TRBJ2-5
clone size: NA
V gene: TRBV7-2
D gene: NA

CDR3 protein: CASSYRQGNQPQHF
CDR3 DNA: TGTGCCAGCAGTTACAGACAGGGGAATCAGCCCCAGCATTTT
J gene: TRBJ1-5
clone size: NA
V gene: TRBV6-5
D gene: TRBD1

CDR3 protein: CASGGLGFGQYF
CDR3 DNA: TGTGCCAGCGGGGGCCTAGGGTTCGGGCAGTACTTC
J gene: TRBJ2-7
clone size: NA
V gene: TRBV6-5
D gene: NA

CDR3 protein: CASRYRGISYEQYF
CDR3 DNA: TGTGCCAGCAGGTACAGGGGAATAAGCTACGAGCAGTACTTC
J gene: TRBJ2-7
clone size: NA
V gene: TRBV6-5
D gene: TRBD1

CDR3 protein: CASSVGRGAQGNTIYF
CDR3 DNA: TGTGCCAGCAGCGTAGGACGGGGGGCGCAAGGAAACACCATATATTTT
J gene: TRBJ1-3
clone size: NA
V gene: TRBV9
D gene: NA

CDR3 protein: CASSQEGTGRVEQYF
CDR3 DNA: TGTGCCAGCAGCCAAGAAGGGACAGGGAGGGTCGAGCAGTACTTC
J gene: TRBJ2-7
clone size: NA
V gene: TRBV4-2
D gene: TRBD1

CDR3 protein: CASSQGSYEQYF
CDR3 DNA: TGTGCCAGCAGTCAGGGTAGCTACGAGCAGTACTTC
J gene: TRBJ2-7
clone size: NA
V gene: TRBV6-6
D gene: NA

CDR3 protein: CASGGPGEKLFF
CDR3 DNA: TGTGCCAGCGGGGGACCCGGCGAAAAACTGTTTTTT
J gene: TRBJ1-4
clone size: few
V gene: TRBV2
D gene: NA

CDR3 protein: CASSPRLAGNTDTQYF
CDR3 DNA: TGTGCCAGCAGCCCCCGACTAGCGGGGAACACAGATACGCAGTATTTT
J gene: TRBJ2-3
clone size: NA
V gene: TRBV11-2
D gene: TRBD2

CDR3 protein: CASSLAGTGANYGYTF
CDR3 DNA: TGTGCCAGCAGCTTAGCGGGGACAGGAGCCAACTATGGCTACACCTTC
J gene: TRBJ1-2
clone size: NA
V gene: TRBV11-2
D gene: TRBD1

CDR3 protein: CASSHGEFTDTQYF
CDR3 DNA: TGTGCCAGCAGCCATGGAGAGTTTACAGATACGCAGTATTTT
J gene: TRBJ2-3
clone size: NA
V gene: TRBV4-2
D gene: NA

CDR3 protein: CASSYSLAGGRYNEQFF
CDR3 DNA: TGTGCCAGCAGCTACTCACTAGCGGGGGGGCGATACAATGAGCAGTTCTTC
J gene: TRBJ2-1
clone size: NA
V gene: TRBV7-9
D gene: TRBD2

CDR3 protein: CASSLTGGVRTRDGYTF
CDR3 DNA: TGCGCCAGCAGCTTGACAGGGGGCGTTCGGACAAGGGATGGCTACACCTTC
J gene: TRBJ1-2
clone size: few
V gene: TRBV5-1
D gene: TRBD1